This record concerns one T cell receptor (beta chain) sequence. Its antigen remains unknown. This specimen comes from a study of T-cell reconstitution after alpha-beta-depleted transplantation in children. During its preparation, the TCRbeta library received unique molecular identifiers. One entry per CDR3 protein, called by TCRdb with MiXCR from the PCR reads. The sample has about 980,000 distinct CDR3 sequences, about 30% seen once. General observations from the study: The high TCRbeta diversity at day 60 in some patients came from surviving recipient T cells and thymic progenitors. T-cell counts and diversity at one year post-transplant came mainly from newly produced T cells. Reportedly, only several hundred clones from non-depleted graft cells drove alpha-beta T-cell counts at about two months.

The CDR3 is 15 residues long. Trimming shortened V by 2 bases and J by 1 base, and 12 bases separated the two germline ends. Looked up from germline, CDR1 is SGHDT and CDR2 is YYEEEE. Sequenced here: PBMCs, mostly from graft donor cells, sampled 360 days after TCRalphabeta/CD19-depleted stem cell transplant. The rearrangement uses TRBV5-6 and TRBJ1-1; D is unclear. This TCR was sampled from a boy under three years old who had a stem cell transplant for SCID, so the T cells may come from the graft donor. CDR3: CASSFGQAKNTEAFF. DNA for the CDR3: TGTGCCAGCAGCTTCGGGCAGGCGAAGAACACTGAAGCTTTCTTT.